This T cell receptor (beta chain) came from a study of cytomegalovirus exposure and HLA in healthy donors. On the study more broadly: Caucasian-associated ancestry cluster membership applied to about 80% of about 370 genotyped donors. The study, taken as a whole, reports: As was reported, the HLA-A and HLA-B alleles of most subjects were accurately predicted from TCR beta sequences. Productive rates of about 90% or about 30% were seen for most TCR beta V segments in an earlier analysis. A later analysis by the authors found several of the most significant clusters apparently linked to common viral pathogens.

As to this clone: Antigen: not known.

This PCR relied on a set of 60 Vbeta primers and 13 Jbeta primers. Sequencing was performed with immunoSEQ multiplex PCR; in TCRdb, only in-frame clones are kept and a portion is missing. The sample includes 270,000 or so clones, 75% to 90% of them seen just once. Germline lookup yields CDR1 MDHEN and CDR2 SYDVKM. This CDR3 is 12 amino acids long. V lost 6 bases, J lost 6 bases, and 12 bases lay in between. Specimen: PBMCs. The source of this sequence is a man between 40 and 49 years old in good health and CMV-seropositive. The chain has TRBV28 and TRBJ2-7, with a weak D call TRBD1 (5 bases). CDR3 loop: CASSRKGREQYF. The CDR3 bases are TGTGCCAGCAGCAGGAAGGGGCGCGAGCAGTACTTC.